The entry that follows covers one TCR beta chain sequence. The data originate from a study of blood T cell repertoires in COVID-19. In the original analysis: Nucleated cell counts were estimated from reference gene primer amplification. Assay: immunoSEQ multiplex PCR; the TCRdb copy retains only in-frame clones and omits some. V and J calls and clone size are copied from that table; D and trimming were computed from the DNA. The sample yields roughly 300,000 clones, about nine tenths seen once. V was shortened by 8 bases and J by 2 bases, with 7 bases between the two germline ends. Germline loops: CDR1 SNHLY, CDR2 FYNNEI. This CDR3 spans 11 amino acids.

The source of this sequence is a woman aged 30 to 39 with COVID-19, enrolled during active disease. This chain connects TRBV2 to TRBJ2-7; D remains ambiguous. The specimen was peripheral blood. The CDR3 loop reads CASVAAYEQYF. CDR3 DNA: TGTGCCAGCGTCGCGGCCTACGAGCAGTACTTC.